Described below is a single TCR beta chain sequence and its context. Clones were sequenced by immunoSEQ multiplex PCR, and TCRdb holds only the in-frame ones, with some missing. The sample has 95,000 to 130,000 clones, 75% to 90% seen once. The sample originates from a study of control samples from healthy donors and cancer patients. Germline CDR1 and CDR2: SGHVS and FNYEAQ. This CDR3 has 19 residues. The V and J ends lost 5 bases and 0 bases, in that order; junction bases with no gene match: 7. Sequencing was performed on PBMCs. This chain connects TRBV7-6 to TRBJ2-6, with 13 bases matching TRBD2. The TCR was taken from a woman aged 50 to 65 with colorectal cancer. CDR3 protein: CASSAAGLAGFSGANVLTF. In DNA, the CDR3 is TGTGCCAGCAGCGCCGCGGGACTAGCGGGGTTCTCTGGGGCCAACGTCCTGACTTTC.